A selection of T cell receptor beta chains follows, all from one sample in a study of radiation and T cells in renal cell carcinoma. Sequencing used immunoSEQ multiplex PCR; TCRdb keeps in-frame clones, though not all of them. The repertoire has about 59,000 clones, around 78% of them found once; the top ten carry approximately 6.8%. Here the sequenced sample was blood, taken from a patient whose treatment included radiotherapy and nephrectomy. The receptors derive from a man in his 60s with renal cell carcinoma. Both conserved end residues are part of each CDR3. Fields, in order: clone size, V gene, J gene, D gene, CDR3 DNA, CDR3 protein. A D gene is named only where the DNA matches it firmly. Size tells how often a clone was seen (once, few, many) or the class of an expanded clone, and some rows leave it out.

NA	TRBV18	TRBJ2-3	NA	TGTGCCAGCTCACCACTGGCCCTACAGGTTGGGCCAGATACGCAGTATTTT	CASSPLALQVGPDTQYF
NA	TRBV6-6	TRBJ2-3	TRBD2	TGTGCCAGCAGTTACTCGAGGGAGGGTACGCAGTATTTT	CASSYSREGTQYF
NA	TRBV2	TRBJ1-1	NA	TGTGCCAGCAGTGGTAATGCTGAAGCTTTCTTT	CASSGNAEAFF
NA	TRBV5-5	TRBJ2-1	TRBD2	TGTGCCAGCAGCTTGCTAGCGGGACAAAATGAGCAGTTCTTC	CASSLLAGQNEQFF
NA	TRBV11-3	TRBJ1-1	NA	TGTGCCAGCAGCTTAGGTGCCAACACTGAAGCTTTCTTT	CASSLGANTEAFF
NA	TRBV19	TRBJ2-5	NA	TGTGCCAGTAGTATAGTTTGGAAATCAGAGACCCAGTACTTC	CASSIVWKSETQYF
NA	TRBV10-2	TRBJ1-1	NA	TGCGCCAGCAGCACGAACAGGGCGGGGACTGAAGCTTTCTTT	CASSTNRAGTEAFF
NA	TRBV28	TRBJ1-6	TRBD1	TGTGCCAGCAGTTTATACGCGGGACAGGGAGTGAAATTTTCACCCCTCCACTTT	CASSLYAGQGVKFSPLHF
NA	TRBV11-3	TRBJ1-1	NA	TGTGCCAGCAGCTCAAACACTGAAGCTTTCTTT	CASSSNTEAFF
NA	TRBV27	TRBJ1-1	NA	TGTGCCAGCAGTTCTTCTGTGGGGGCCCCTGAAGCTTTCTTT	CASSSSVGAPEAFF
NA	TRBV5-1	TRBJ2-3	NA	TGCGCCAGCAGCCCCCTCGGTCAGGCTTCATCGCAAGATACGCAGTATTTT	CASSPLGQASSQDTQYF
few	TRBV19	TRBJ1-1	NA	TGTGCCAGCGGACGATGGAACACTGAAGCTTTCTTT	CASGRWNTEAFF
NA	TRBV27	TRBJ1-2	TRBD1	TGTGCCAGCAGTAGCGACAGGGGGCGGTACTATGGCTACACCTTC	CASSSDRGRYYGYTF
NA	TRBV7-8	TRBJ2-2	NA	TGTGCCAGCAGCTTCACCCCGGGCCGGGAGCTGTTTTTT	CASSFTPGRELFF